This TCR beta chain was recovered during a study of blood T cell repertoires in COVID-19. Overall study: COVID-19 samples from acute and convalescent phases originated in the United States, Italy and Spain.

Trimming removed 2 bases from V and 3 bases from J; junction bases left unmatched: 6. The germline gives CDR1 MNHEY, CDR2 SMNVEV (reference sequence). This CDR3 is built from 15 residues. Per the authors' pipeline: Amplification from reference gene primers served as the basis for estimated nucleated cell counts. Data came from immunoSEQ multiplex PCR; TCRdb stores just in-frame clones and leaves some out. The V and J calls and clone size were taken over from that table, and D and trimming were inferred from the DNA. The repertoire includes fewer than 250,000 clones, approximately 90% of them detected once, and 0.65% to 0.85% sits in the top ten.

The receptor comes from a man between 35 and 55 years old with acute or convalescent COVID-19. The V call is TRBV27, the J call TRBJ2-7; 8 bases map to TRBD2. The sample taken for sequencing was peripheral blood. CDR3 DNA: TGTGCCAGCAGTTTAGGTGCTAGCGGGTTCTACGAGCAGTACTTC. This sequence encodes CASSLGASGFYEQYF.